This T cell receptor beta chain emerged from a study of regulatory T cells in long-lasting Graves disease. Time point defined: persistent/refractory GD, antithyroid drugs over 5 years with positive TRAb. The TCR library was made from RNA that had been extracted from PBMCs in TRIzol. Study conclusions and caveats: Researchers reported studying only peripheral blood, not thyroid tissue.

Construction of TCR beta libraries relied on iRepertoire HTBI primers and on Arm-PCR targeting CDR3 regions. MiXCR, run by TCRdb on the multiplex PCR reads, gives a single entry per CDR3 protein. The sample has under 500,000 distinct CDR3 sequences, less than 25% seen once; the top ten hold more than 20%. V shed 5 bases, J shed 3 bases, and the junction held 8 bases outside the gene matches. The CDR3 is 15 residues long. The V gene's germline CDR1 is ENHRY and CDR2 SYGVKD. This clonotype occurred a few times. Its antigen is as yet unknown. The material sequenced was peripheral blood mononuclear cells (PBMCs), taken when the disease was refractory, from a patient treated with antithyroid drugs. The receptor's source is a female donor with Graves disease. The rearrangement links TRBV10-3 to TRBJ2-3, with 7 nucleotides matching TRBD2. The CDR3 DNA follows: TGTGCCATCAGTCCTTGGACTAGTGATACAGATACGCAGTATTTT. Translated: CAISPWTSDTDTQYF.